The clone carrying this T cell receptor beta chain has a handful of counts. These data belong to a study of T cell repertoires in cytomegalovirus infection. Study context: Indicated by public TCR beta signatures were CMV infection and matching HLA type.

CDR1 and CDR2 from the germline V gene are SNHLY and FYNNEI. Trimming shortened V by 2 bases and J by 1 base, and 9 bases separated the two germline ends. This CDR3 is 15 amino acids long. TCRdb fed the reads into MiXCR, producing one record per CDR3 protein. Altogether a few hundred thousand distinct CDR3 sequences are present, around 15% being singletons, with the ten largest covering roughly 45%. Source material: CD8+ T cells from PBMCs. The chain joins TRBV2 to TRBJ2-1, with D tentatively TRBD2 (6 bases). This clonotype was obtained from a human donor in good health (CMV status not recorded). Some clones in this sample may be carry-over from other donors' samples. The CDR3 is CASSETGVSYNEQFF. CDR3 DNA: TGTGCCAGCAGTGAAACGGGGGTGTCCTACAATGAGCAGTTCTTC. Drawing the rest from reference TRBV2 and TRBJ2-1, the complete variable domain is EPEVTQTPSHQVTQMGQEVILRCVPISNHLYFYWYRQILGQKVEFLVSFYNNEISEKSEIFDDQFSVERPDGSNFTLKIRSTKLEDSAMYFCASSETGVSYNEQFFGPGTRLTVL.